This entry lists 14 T cell receptor beta chains sequenced from one sample in a study of T cell changes during pregnancy in multiple sclerosis. The repertoire was sequenced with immunoSEQ multiplex PCR; TCRdb's copy has only in-frame clones and lacks some. This sample has tens of thousands of clones, with around 89% found just once. The specimen comprised CD4+ T cells from peripheral blood mononuclear cells, sampled in the first trimester of pregnancy. These receptors originate from a female donor in good health, enrolled as a control in a pregnancy study.

CDR3 in amino acids: CASSLGTISPLHF. The DNA of the CDR3 is TGTGCCAGCAGCTTAGGGACAATTTCACCCCTCCACTTT. The chain combines TRBV7-2 with TRBJ1-6, with D possibly matching TRBD1 (5 bases). The germline V gene has CDR1 SGHTA and CDR2 FQGNSA. This CDR3 comprises 13 residues. The V and J ends lost 1 base and 9 bases respectively, with 7 bases between them.

The table lists this clone with a count of one. V usage is TRBV5-4 and J usage is TRBJ2-1, with D possibly TRBD1 on 8 matching bases. Trimming removed 4 bases at V and 2 bases at J, with 19 bases between. CDR3 length: 17 residues. The germline V gene has CDR1 SGHNT and CDR2 YYREEE (reference sequence). In nucleotides, the CDR3 is TGTGCCAGCAGCCCGGGGGGCCCAGGGGGCACCTACAATGAGCAGTTCTTC. Translating it yields CASSPGGPGGTYNEQFF.

The chain combines TRBV28 with TRBJ1-2; no definite D call. CDR3 length: 10 amino acids. V was clipped by 4 bases and J by 6 bases, with 3 bases between them. Germline CDR1 is MDHEN and CDR2 is SYDVKM. In DNA form, the CDR3 reads TGTGCCAGCAGTTCCGATGGCTACACCTTC. As protein: CASSSDGYTF.

This clone was observed a single time. This chain connects TRBV7-2 to TRBJ2-7; maybe TRBD1 (5 bases). Between the trimmed V and J ends, which lost 1 base and 0 bases, there was a span of 10 bases. The CDR3 length is 15 residues. The germline V gene encodes CDR1 SGHTA and CDR2 FQGNSA. The CDR3 protein is CASSLGQFSSYEQYF. CDR3 sequence (DNA): TGTGCCAGCAGCTTAGGACAGTTTAGCTCCTACGAGCAGTACTTC.

This sequence joins TRBV28 and TRBJ2-7; 9 nucleotides line up with TRBD1. This CDR3 contains 12 residues. CDR1 and CDR2 from the germline V gene are MDHEN and SYDVKM. With 7 bases clipped from V and 6 bases from J, the junction kept 4 bases outside the gene matches. The CDR3 is CASINRGLEQYF. CDR3 nucleotide sequence: TGTGCCAGCATCAACAGGGGGCTCGAGCAGTACTTC.

By sample share, this clone is medium-sized. The rearrangement joins TRBV6-5 to TRBJ1-2, with D hard to call. The CDR3 spans 11 residues. Germline V gene sequence: CDR1 MNHEY, CDR2 SVGAGI. The ends were cut back, 8 bases at V and 8 bases at J, with 12 bases in the middle. CDR3 in DNA: TGTGCCAGCGGAACAGCCTTAGGCTACACCTTC. Its translation is CASGTALGYTF.

This chain uses TRBV28 with TRBJ2-7; D call uncertain. The CDR3 extends over 16 amino acids. The V end lost 7 bases, the J end lost 3 bases, and 22 bases lay between the germline ends. Germline V gives CDR1 MDHEN, CDR2 SYDVKM. The CDR3 loop reads CASKLTGSGSGYEQYF. DNA for the CDR3: TGTGCCAGCAAACTTACTGGCTCCGGGTCCGGCTACGAGCAGTACTTC.

This clone was observed a handful of times. V usage is TRBV15 and J usage is TRBJ2-3; no definite D call. The V gene's germline CDR1 is LNHNV and CDR2 YYDKDF (reference sequence). The CDR3 extends over 15 amino acids. Trimming took off 5 bases at V and 0 bases at J, with 12 bases between the two ends. The CDR3: CATSGDITSTDTQYF. The CDR3 coding sequence is TGTGCCACCAGCGGCGACATAACTAGCACAGATACGCAGTATTTT.

This chain links TRBV19 with TRBJ2-5; TRBD1 matches at 7 bases. The CDR3 consists of 14 residues. Germline V CDR1 and CDR2: LNHDA, SQIVND (reference sequence). Trimming at V came to 4 bases and at J to 6 bases, leaving 8 bases not matched to a gene. The CDR3 reads CASSTPNRGQTQYF. The CDR3 DNA reads as TGTGCCAGTAGTACGCCAAACAGGGGACAGACCCAGTACTTC.

The chain has TRBV5-4 and TRBJ2-7, with D possibly TRBD1 on 6 matching bases. The CDR3 is made up of 16 amino acids. Germline V gene data show CDR1 as SGHNT and CDR2 as YYREEE (reference sequence). V was trimmed by 5 bases and J by 3 bases, leaving 21 bases between them. As DNA, the CDR3 is TGTGCCAGCAGTCCCAAAGAGTCCAGGGGCATCTACGAGCAGTACTTC. The encoded protein is CASSPKESRGIYEQYF.

This clone was picked up a small number of times. The V and J genes are TRBV19 and TRBJ2-3, with D possibly TRBD1 on 5 matching bases. The germline V gene encodes CDR1 LNHDA and CDR2 SQIVND (reference sequence). The CDR3 is made up of 14 amino acids. Between the trimmed V and J ends, which lost 4 bases and 4 bases, there was a span of 12 bases. The CDR3 nucleotides are TGTGCCAGTAGTACACTGGGGCACGCAGATACGCAGTATTTT. It translates to CASSTLGHADTQYF.

This clone showed up just once. V and J are TRBV2 and TRBJ2-5, with D unresolved. Germline CDR1 SNHLY, CDR2 FYNNEI. The CDR3 runs to 13 residues. V was pared by 7 bases and J by 0 bases, with 9 bases between. The CDR3 nucleotides are TGTGCCAGCACATCCGGGTACCAAGAGACCCAGTACTTC. Encoded protein: CASTSGYQETQYF. Using reference TRBV2 and TRBJ2-5 for the parts outside the CDR3, the full variable domain is EPEVTQTPSHQVTQMGQEVILRCVPISNHLYFYWYRQILGQKVEFLVSFYNNEISEKSEIFDDQFSVERPDGSNFTLKIRSTKLEDSAMYFCASTSGYQETQYFGPGTRLLVL.

The V call is TRBV6-6, the J call TRBJ2-1; TRBD2 aligns across 9 bases. Trimming at V came to 4 bases and at J to 6 bases, leaving 7 bases not matched to a gene. The CDR3 loop spans 15 amino acids. The germline V gene has CDR1 MNHNY and CDR2 SVGAGI (reference sequence). The CDR3 coding sequence is TGTGCCAGCAGTTCCGCGGGGGGGCGGTTCAATGAGCAGTTCTTC. Its translation: CASSSAGGRFNEQFF.

V usage is TRBV18 and J usage is TRBJ2-1; 11 bases map to TRBD1. This CDR3 is built from 14 residues. The V gene's germline CDR1 is KGHSH and CDR2 LQKENI. After removal of 2 bases from V and 8 bases from J, the junction contained 2 bases not matched to a gene. The CDR3 reads CASSPGTGGYEQFF. The CDR3 DNA is TGTGCCAGCTCACCAGGGACAGGGGGGTATGAGCAGTTCTTC.